The rows below give T cell receptor beta chains drawn from one sample of a study of T cell responses to AZD1222 COVID-19 vaccine. Clones were sequenced by immunoSEQ multiplex PCR, and TCRdb holds only the in-frame ones, with some missing. The repertoire holds 150,000 or so clones, with more than 85% as singletons. Sequenced material: peripheral blood, taken after recovery from COVID-19. Receptors were obtained from an adult who had recovered from COVID-19. Both conserved end residues are part of each CDR3. D genes are given only for firm matches. Size values are once, few and many counts, or a class for expanded clones, and some rows have none.

size	V	J	D	DNA	CDR3
-	TRBV19	TRBJ2-3	-	TGTGCCAGTAGCCTGGGCCCCTCCACAGATACGCAGTATTTT	CASSLGPSTDTQYF
-	TRBV6-6	TRBJ1-5	TRBD1	TGTGCCAGCAGTCCCGGACAGGGTCGTAGCAATCAGCCCCAGCATTTT	CASSPGQGRSNQPQHF
-	TRBV28	TRBJ1-2	-	TGTGCCAGCAGTCCAGACCCACCCTATGGCTACACCTTC	CASSPDPPYGYTF
-	TRBV7-2	TRBJ2-3	-	TGTGCCAGAGGATCCGGGACTGGGAGCACAGATACGCAGTATTTT	CARGSGTGSTDTQYF
-	TRBV28	TRBJ1-6	-	TGTGCCAGCGAGGGATTGTCCTATAATTCACCCCTCCACTTT	CASEGLSYNSPLHF
once	TRBV18	TRBJ2-1	-	TGTGCCAGCTCACCAGGGACGCCAGATGAGCAGTTCTTC	CASSPGTPDEQFF
-	TRBV7-2	TRBJ2-2	TRBD2	TGTGCCAGCAGCCACCGTCTAGCGGAGGTCACCGGGGAGCTGTTTTTT	CASSHRLAEVTGELFF
-	TRBV19	TRBJ2-7	-	TGTGCCAGTAGCCATTGGGTGGGAGAACCCTACGAGCAGTACTTC	CASSHWVGEPYEQYF
-	TRBV7-3	TRBJ1-1	-	TGTGCCAGCAGCCCCGGGGGGAATGTAGGGGTAACTGAAGCTTTCTTT	CASSPGGNVGVTEAFF
-	TRBV6-5	TRBJ1-1	-	TGTGCCAGCAGTTATATCCCCGGACCGGTGAACACTGAAGCTTTCTTT	CASSYIPGPVNTEAFF
-	TRBV28	TRBJ1-3	-	TGTGCCAGCAGCTCCCACGGCGGTAGCTCTGGAAACACCATATATTTT	CASSSHGGSSGNTIYF
-	TRBV24-1	TRBJ2-7	-	TGTGCCACCAGTGATTTAAACGAGCAGTACTTC	CATSDLNEQYF
-	TRBV9	TRBJ2-1	-	TGTGCCAGCAGCGTAGCGGCAGGGTTATTCAATGAGCAGTTCTTC	CASSVAAGLFNEQFF
-	TRBV5-1	TRBJ1-2	-	TGCGCCAGCACATTCGTGGGAGCAGATGGCTACACCTTC	CASTFVGADGYTF
-	TRBV6-5	TRBJ1-1	-	TGTGCCAGCAGTACGCCCACTGAAGCTTTCTTT	CASSTPTEAFF
-	TRBV18	TRBJ1-4	-	TGTGCCAGCTCACCACTCGCAGGTGCAACTAATGAAAAACTGTTTTTT	CASSPLAGATNEKLFF
-	TRBV7-3	TRBJ1-1	-	TGTGCCAGCAGTCAAAACCCCGACAGAGAAGCTTTCTTT	CASSQNPDREAFF
-	TRBV28	TRBJ2-3	-	TGTGCCAGCAGGTCACACCGGGGGTCCACAGATACGCAGTATTTT	CASRSHRGSTDTQYF
-	TRBV5-4	TRBJ1-1	-	TGTGCCAGCAGCTCCCCCCACATGAACACTGAAGCTTTCTTT	CASSSPHMNTEAFF
few	TRBV28	TRBJ2-7	TRBD1	TGTGCCAGCACCCTAGGGGGTGGGCAGGGGGACGAGCAGTACTTC	CASTLGGGQGDEQYF
-	TRBV5-6	TRBJ1-2	TRBD1	TGTGCCAGCAGCTTACAGGGGCCTAACTATGGCTACACCTTC	CASSLQGPNYGYTF
-	TRBV5-1	TRBJ1-1	-	TGCGCCAGCAGCTTGGACGGGCACGGGGGCACTGAAGCTTTCTTT	CASSLDGHGGTEAFF
few	TRBV15	TRBJ2-2	TRBD1	TGTGCCACCAGCAGAGATGTAAGGGGGCAAGAGGAGCTGTTTTTT	CATSRDVRGQEELFF
-	TRBV7-2	TRBJ2-2	TRBD2	TGTGCCAGCAGCTTAGTCCCTAGCGGGAGGACCGGGGAGCTGTTTTTT	CASSLVPSGRTGELFF
-	TRBV9	TRBJ1-3	TRBD1	TGTGCCAGCAGCGTTGAGGGACAGGGAGGTGGAAACACCATATATTTT	CASSVEGQGGGNTIYF
-	TRBV5-1	TRBJ2-5	TRBD2	TGCGCCAGCAGCTACACCGGGACTAGCGAAGAGACCCAGTACTTC	CASSYTGTSEETQYF
-	TRBV4-2	TRBJ1-1	-	TGTGCCAGCAGCCAAGAGGGACGGAACACTGAAGCTTTCTTT	CASSQEGRNTEAFF
-	TRBV5-1	TRBJ1-1	-	TGCGCCAGCAGCTCCTCTTTGGGACCGACGAACACTGAAGCTTTCTTT	CASSSSLGPTNTEAFF
-	TRBV11-2	TRBJ2-7	TRBD1	TGTGCCAGCAGCGGTCACCGGGACAGGGATACCTTACGCGAGCAGTACTTC	CASSGHRDRDTLREQYF
-	TRBV7-3	TRBJ2-3	TRBD1	TGTGCCAGCAGCTGGGACAGGGGGTCGGATACGCAGTATTTT	CASSWDRGSDTQYF
-	TRBV2	TRBJ2-7	TRBD2	TGTGCCAGCAGTGAAGAGCGGGGGGGAGTATACGAGCAGTACTTC	CASSEERGGVYEQYF
-	TRBV7-3	TRBJ1-2	-	TGTGCCAGCAGCTTAAATAACCCAGGGACGGATAATGGCTACACCTTC	CASSLNNPGTDNGYTF
once	TRBV15	TRBJ2-7	-	TGTGCCACCAGCAGAGATCGCGGAAGCTCCTACGAGCAGTACTTC	CATSRDRGSSYEQYF
-	TRBV19	TRBJ1-5	-	TGTGCCAGTAGTATCGGAGGGGCTGGACAGCCCCAGCATTTT	CASSIGGAGQPQHF
few	TRBV7-7	TRBJ2-2	-	TGTGCTAGCAGCTTAGATCACGGGGAGCTGTTTTTT	CASSLDHGELFF
-	TRBV5-1	TRBJ2-2	TRBD1	TGCGCCAGCAGCGATCCGGGACAGGGGGACACCGGGGAGCTGTTTTTT	CASSDPGQGDTGELFF
-	TRBV28	TRBJ1-5	-	TGTGCCAGCAGTAGGCTACTGGGGGGCAATCAGCCCCAGCATTTT	CASSRLLGGNQPQHF
-	TRBV5-1	TRBJ2-5	TRBD2	TGCGCCAGCACCTATAGCGGGAGGGCGTCAGAGACCCAGTACTTC	CASTYSGRASETQYF
-	TRBV27	TRBJ2-7	-	TGTGCCAGCAGTTTCCCGGGGATGGACGAGCAGTACTTC	CASSFPGMDEQYF
-	TRBV19	TRBJ2-2	-	TGTGCCAGTAGTATCAGGGCTAGTGCGGGCACCGGGGAGCTGTTTTTT	CASSIRASAGTGELFF
-	TRBV11-2	TRBJ1-6	-	TGTGCCAGCAGCTTAGTACAGACGAAATCACCCCTCCACTTT	CASSLVQTKSPLHF
once	TRBV5-6	TRBJ1-6	-	TGTGCCAGCAGCTTGGCCGCGACAGGTTCACCCCTCCACTTT	CASSLAATGSPLHF
-	TRBV15	TRBJ1-3	TRBD1	TGTGCCACCAGCGGCCTGACAGGGTTCGGAAACACCATATATTTT	CATSGLTGFGNTIYF